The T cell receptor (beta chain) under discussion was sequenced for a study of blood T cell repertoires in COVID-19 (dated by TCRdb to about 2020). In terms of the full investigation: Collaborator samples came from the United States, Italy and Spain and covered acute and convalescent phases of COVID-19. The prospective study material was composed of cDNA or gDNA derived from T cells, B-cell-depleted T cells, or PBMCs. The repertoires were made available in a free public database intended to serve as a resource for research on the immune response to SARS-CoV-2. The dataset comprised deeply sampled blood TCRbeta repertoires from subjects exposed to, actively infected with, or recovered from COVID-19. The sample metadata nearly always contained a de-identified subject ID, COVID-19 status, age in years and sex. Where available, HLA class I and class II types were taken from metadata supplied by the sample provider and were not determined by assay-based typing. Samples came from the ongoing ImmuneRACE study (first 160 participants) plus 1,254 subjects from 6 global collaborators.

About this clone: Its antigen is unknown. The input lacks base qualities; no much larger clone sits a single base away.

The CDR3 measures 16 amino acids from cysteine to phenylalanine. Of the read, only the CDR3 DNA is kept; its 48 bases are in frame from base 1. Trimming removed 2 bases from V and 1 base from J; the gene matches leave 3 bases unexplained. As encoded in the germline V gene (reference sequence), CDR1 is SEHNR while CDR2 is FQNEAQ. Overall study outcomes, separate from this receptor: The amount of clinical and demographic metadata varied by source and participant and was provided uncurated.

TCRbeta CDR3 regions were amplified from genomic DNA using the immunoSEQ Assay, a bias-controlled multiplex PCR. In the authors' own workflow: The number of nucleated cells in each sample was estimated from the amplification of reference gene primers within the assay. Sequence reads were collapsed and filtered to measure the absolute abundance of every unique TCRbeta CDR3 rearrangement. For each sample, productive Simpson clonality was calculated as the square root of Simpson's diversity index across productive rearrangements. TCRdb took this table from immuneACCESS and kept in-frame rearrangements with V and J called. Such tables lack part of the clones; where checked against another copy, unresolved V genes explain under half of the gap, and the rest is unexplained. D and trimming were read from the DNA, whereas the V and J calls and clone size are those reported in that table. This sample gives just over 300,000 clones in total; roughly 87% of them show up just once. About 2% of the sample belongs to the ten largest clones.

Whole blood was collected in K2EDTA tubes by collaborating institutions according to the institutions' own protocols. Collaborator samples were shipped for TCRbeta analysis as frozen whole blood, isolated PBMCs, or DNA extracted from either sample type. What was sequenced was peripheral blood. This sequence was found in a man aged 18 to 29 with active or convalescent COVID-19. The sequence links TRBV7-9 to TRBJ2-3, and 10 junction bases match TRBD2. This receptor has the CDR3 CASSLLGTSGTDTQYF. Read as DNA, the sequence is TGTGCCAGCAGCTTACTCGGGACTAGCGGCACAGATACGCAGTATTTT. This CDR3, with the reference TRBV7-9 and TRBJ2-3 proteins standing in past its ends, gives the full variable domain DTGVSQNPRHKITKRGQNVTFRCDPISEHNRLYWYRQTLGQGPEFLTYFQNEAQLEKSRLLSDRFSAERPKGSFSTLEIQRTEQGDSAMYLCASSLLGTSGTDTQYFGPGTRLTVL.